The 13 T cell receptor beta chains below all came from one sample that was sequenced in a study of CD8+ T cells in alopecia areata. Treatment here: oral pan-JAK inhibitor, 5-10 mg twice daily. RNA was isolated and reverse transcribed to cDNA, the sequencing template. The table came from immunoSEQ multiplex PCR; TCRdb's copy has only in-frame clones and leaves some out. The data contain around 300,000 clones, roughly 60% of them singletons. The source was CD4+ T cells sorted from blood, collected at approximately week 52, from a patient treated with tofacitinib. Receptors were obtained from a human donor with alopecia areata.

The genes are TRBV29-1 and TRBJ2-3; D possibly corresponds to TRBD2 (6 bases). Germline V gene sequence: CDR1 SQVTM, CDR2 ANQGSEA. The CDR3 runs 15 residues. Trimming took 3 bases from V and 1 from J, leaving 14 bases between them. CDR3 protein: CSVERPGEGTDTQYF. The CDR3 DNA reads TGCAGCGTTGAGAGGCCGGGGGAAGGCACAGATACGCAGTATTTT.

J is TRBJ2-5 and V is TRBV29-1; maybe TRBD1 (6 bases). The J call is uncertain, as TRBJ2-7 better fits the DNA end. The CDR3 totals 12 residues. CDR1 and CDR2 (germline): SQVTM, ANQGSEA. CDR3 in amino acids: CSALDSAYEQYF. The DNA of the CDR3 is TGCAGCGCATTGGACAGCGCCTACGAGCAGTACTTC.

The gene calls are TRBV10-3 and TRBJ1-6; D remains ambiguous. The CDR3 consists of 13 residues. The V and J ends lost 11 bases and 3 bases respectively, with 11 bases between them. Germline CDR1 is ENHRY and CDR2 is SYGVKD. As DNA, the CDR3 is TGTGCCTCCGGTATGGACTATAATTCACCCCTCCACTTT. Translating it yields CASGMDYNSPLHF.

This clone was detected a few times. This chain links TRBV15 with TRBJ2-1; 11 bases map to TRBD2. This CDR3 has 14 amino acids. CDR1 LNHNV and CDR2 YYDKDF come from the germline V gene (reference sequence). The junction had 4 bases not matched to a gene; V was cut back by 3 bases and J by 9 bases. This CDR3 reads CATSSRLAGGEQFF. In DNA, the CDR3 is TGTGCCACCAGCAGTCGGCTAGCGGGGGGTGAGCAGTTCTTC.

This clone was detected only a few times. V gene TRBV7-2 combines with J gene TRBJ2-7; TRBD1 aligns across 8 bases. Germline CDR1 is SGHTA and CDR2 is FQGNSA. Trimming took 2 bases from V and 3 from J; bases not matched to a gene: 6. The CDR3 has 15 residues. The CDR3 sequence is CASSLTIGTGYEQYF. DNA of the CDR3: TGTGCCAGCAGCTTAACTATCGGGACAGGCTACGAGCAGTACTTC.

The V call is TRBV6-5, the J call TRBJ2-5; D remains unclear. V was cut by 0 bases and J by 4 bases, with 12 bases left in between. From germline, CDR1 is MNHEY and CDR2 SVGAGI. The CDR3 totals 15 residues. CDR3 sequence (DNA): TGTGCCAGCAGTTACTCGAGCACTGCGCGAGAGACCCAGTACTTC. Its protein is CASSYSSTARETQYF.

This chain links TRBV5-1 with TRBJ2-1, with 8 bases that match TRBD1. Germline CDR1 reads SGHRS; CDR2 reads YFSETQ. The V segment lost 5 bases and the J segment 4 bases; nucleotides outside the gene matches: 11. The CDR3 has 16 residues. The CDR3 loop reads CASSLQPGQVYNEQFF. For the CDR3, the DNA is TGCGCCAGCAGTCTTCAGCCGGGACAGGTATACAATGAGCAGTTCTTC.

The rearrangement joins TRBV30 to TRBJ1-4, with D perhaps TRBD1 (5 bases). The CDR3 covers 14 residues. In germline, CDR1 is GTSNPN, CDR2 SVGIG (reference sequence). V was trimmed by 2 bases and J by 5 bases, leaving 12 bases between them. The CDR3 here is CAWSIGTLNEKLFF. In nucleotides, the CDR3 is TGTGCCTGGAGTATCGGGACGCTAAATGAAAAACTGTTTTTT.

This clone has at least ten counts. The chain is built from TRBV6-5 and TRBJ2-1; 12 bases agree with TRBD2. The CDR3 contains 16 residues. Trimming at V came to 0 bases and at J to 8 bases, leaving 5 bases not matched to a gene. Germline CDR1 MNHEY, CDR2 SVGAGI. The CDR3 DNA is TGTGCCAGCAGTTACTCCCTAGCGGGGGGGCAAGATGAGCAGTTCTTC. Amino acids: CASSYSLAGGQDEQFF.

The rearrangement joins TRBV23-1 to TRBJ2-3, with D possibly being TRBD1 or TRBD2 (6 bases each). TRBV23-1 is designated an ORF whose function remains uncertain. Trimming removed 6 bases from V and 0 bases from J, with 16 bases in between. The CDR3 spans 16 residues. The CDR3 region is CASSPRQEGSTDTQYF. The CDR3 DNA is TGCGCCAGCAGCCCACGACAGGAGGGGAGCACAGATACGCAGTATTTT.

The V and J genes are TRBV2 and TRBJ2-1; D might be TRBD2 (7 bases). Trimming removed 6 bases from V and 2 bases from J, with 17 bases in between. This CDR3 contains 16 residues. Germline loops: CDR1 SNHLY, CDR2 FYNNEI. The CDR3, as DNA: TGTGCCAGCAGACCCCGTAGGGGGGGACCCTACAATGAGCAGTTCTTC. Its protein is CASRPRRGGPYNEQFF.

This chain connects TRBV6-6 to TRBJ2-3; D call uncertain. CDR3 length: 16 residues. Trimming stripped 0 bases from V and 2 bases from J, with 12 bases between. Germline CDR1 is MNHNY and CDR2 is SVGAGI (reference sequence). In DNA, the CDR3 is TGTGCCAGCAGTTACTCGTGGGTGAGTCCCACAGATACGCAGTATTTT. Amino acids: CASSYSWVSPTDTQYF.

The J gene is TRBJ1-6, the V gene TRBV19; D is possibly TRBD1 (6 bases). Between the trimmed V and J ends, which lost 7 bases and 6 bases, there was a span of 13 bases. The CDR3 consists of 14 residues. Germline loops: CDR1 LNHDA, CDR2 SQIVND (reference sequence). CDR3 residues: CASTPGHPNSPLHF. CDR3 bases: TGTGCCAGTACTCCGGGACACCCTAATTCACCCCTCCACTTT. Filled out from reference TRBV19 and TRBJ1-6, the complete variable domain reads DGGITQSPKYLFRKEGQNVTLSCEQNLNHDAMYWYRQDPGQGLRLIYYSQIVNDFQKGDIAEGYSVSREKKESFPLTVTSAQKNPTAFYLCASTPGHPNSPLHFGNGTRLTVT.